The 32 T cell receptor beta chains in this list originate from one sample, sequenced in a study of T cells in Graves' hyperthyroidism and ophthalmopathy (dated by TCRdb to between 2018 and 2020). The library was prepared using multiplex PCR. Reads for this sample came from an Illumina HiSeq 2000. The TCR beta CDR3 regions were amplified from RNA transcripts. The TCR CDR3 was subjected to a first round of RT-PCR using the HTBI primer set and the Qiagen OneStep RT-PCR kit. Starting from the raw public reads, TCRdb applied fastp trimming at Q25, assembled clones with MiXCR and retained in-frame beta chains. Merged by CDR3 protein, the rows form single entries marked with the most common genes and DNA. This sample is represented by roughly 290,000 distinct CDR3 sequences; about 18% of them were singletons. The ten largest clones capture approximately 60% of the sample. The sample was blood. The receptors come from an older woman with Graves' ophthalmopathy.

This clonotype was found a few times. This chain uses TRBV3-1 with TRBJ2-5; D remains ambiguous. The V and J ends lost 3 bases and 2 bases respectively, with 16 bases between them. Germline CDR1 and CDR2: LGHDT and YNNKEL (reference sequence). The length of the CDR3 is 16 residues. CDR3 DNA: TGTGCCAGCAGCCAGATAGCTACCAGAGGACAAGAGACCCAGTACTTC. This translates into CASSQIATRGQETQYF.

There are a few counts of this clonotype. V and J are TRBV6-2 or TRBV6-3 and TRBJ2-5, with 10 bases fitting TRBD1. Trimming removed 5 bases from V and 3 bases from J; junction bases left unmatched: 6. Germline CDR1 is MNHEY and CDR2 is SVGEGT. The CDR3 covers 15 residues. The CDR3 bases are TGTGCCAGCAGTGAGACCGGGACAGGGGAAGAGACCCAGTACTTC. It codes for CASSETGTGEETQYF.

On this clonotype: Possible read error: a much larger clone is one base away. The V call is TRBV28, the J call TRBJ2-7; D may be TRBD1 or TRBD2 (6 bases each). There are 13 residues in the CDR3. CDR1 and CDR2 from the germline V gene are MDHEN and SYDVKM. In DNA, the CDR3 is TGTGCCAGCAGAGAGGGGGGACCCTACGAGCAGCACTTC. This encodes CASREGGPYEQHF.

The chain has TRBV20-1 and TRBJ2-1; D gene uncertain. Trimming removed 8 bases from V and 12 bases from J, with 11 bases in between. The length of the CDR3 is 9 residues. Germline V lookup: CDR1 DFQATT, CDR2 SNEGSKA (reference sequence). CDR3 nucleotides: TGCAGTCACCACCTAGGGCAGTTCTTC. Protein: CSHHLGQFF.

This clonotype was seen a few times. The chain is built from TRBV10-3 and TRBJ2-5; 11 bases align to TRBD1. V trimming: 3 bases; J trimming: 5 bases; junction bases outside the gene matches: 17. Germline V gives CDR1 ENHRY, CDR2 SYGVKD. This CDR3 has 19 amino acids. Here the CDR3 reads CAISDPGTGGRMTRETQYF. In DNA form, the CDR3 reads TGTGCCATCAGTGACCCCGGGACAGGGGGACGAATGACTAGGGAGACCCAGTACTTC.

This clonotype was found many times. This chain uses TRBV20-1 with TRBJ2-1, with 7 bases lining up with TRBD1. Losses at the gene ends were 8 bases for V and 5 bases for J; bases not matched to a gene: 9. Germline V lookup: CDR1 DFQATT, CDR2 SNEGSKA (reference sequence). This CDR3 comprises 13 residues. The CDR3 protein is CSPQGSTNNEQFF. The CDR3 DNA is TGCAGTCCACAGGGGTCCACTAACAATGAGCAGTTCTTC.

This chain links TRBV29-1 with TRBJ2-7; 8 nucleotides align to TRBD2. V shed 7 bases and J 0 bases; nucleotides not matched to a gene: 11. This CDR3 contains 15 residues. Germline V lookup: CDR1 SQVTM, CDR2 ANQGSEA. The DNA of the CDR3 is TGCAGCGCCCGAGCTGGTAGCGGGACCTCCTACGAGCAGTACTTC. As protein: CSARAGSGTSYEQYF.

This clonotype was counted ten times or more. The chain combines TRBV28 with TRBJ2-2, with 8 nucleotides matching TRBD1. J gave up 0 bases and V 5 bases, and 5 bases lay outside the gene matches. CDR3 length equals 16 residues. In germline, CDR1 is MDHEN, CDR2 SYDVKM. The CDR3 is CASSEPGGTNTGELFF. CDR3 DNA: TGTGCCAGCAGTGAACCAGGGGGCACGAACACCGGGGAGCTGTTTTTT.

This clonotype was counted ten times or more. The chain has TRBV7-2 and TRBJ1-6; D remains ambiguous. The CDR3 contains 14 residues. The germline gives CDR1 SGHTA, CDR2 FQGNSA. V was cut by 5 bases and J by 10 bases, with 15 bases left in between. The CDR3 DNA reads TGTGCCAGCAGCCCCCGACACGGGAGGTCACCCCTCCACTTT. This sequence encodes CASSPRHGRSPLHF.

This clonotype was seen repeatedly, ten times or more. This chain uses TRBV20-1 with TRBJ2-3; D unclear. CDR3 length equals 15 residues. Germline V gene sequence: CDR1 DFQATT, CDR2 SNEGSKA (reference sequence). V lost 3 bases and J 5 bases, leaving 18 bases between the germline ends. CDR3 amino acids: CSARASATFVDTQYF. In DNA, the CDR3 is TGCAGTGCTAGGGCTTCGGCCACCTTTGTAGATACGCAGTATTTT.

This clonotype was recorded at least ten times. The gene calls are TRBV6-2 or TRBV6-3 and TRBJ1-5, with TRBD1 identical over 7 bases. Germline V gene data show CDR1 as MNHEY and CDR2 as SVGEGT. J gave up 6 bases and V 2 bases, and 7 bases lay outside the gene matches. This CDR3 comprises 15 residues. CDR3 nucleotides: TGTGCCAGCAGTTACGTCCAGGGGGAATTTCAGCCCCAGCATTTT. It is translated as CASSYVQGEFQPQHF.

V and J are TRBV20-1 and TRBJ2-1, with a possible D match to TRBD1 (6 bases). The CDR3 covers 18 residues. The germline V and J ends were trimmed by 0 bases and 1 base, with 19 bases remaining between them. Germline V CDR1 and CDR2: DFQATT, SNEGSKA (reference sequence). CDR3 sequence reads: CSARDSEPQGGSYNEQFF. CDR3 nucleotide sequence: TGCAGTGCTAGAGATTCGGAGCCACAGGGTGGATCCTACAATGAGCAGTTCTTC.

Ten or more counts support this clonotype. CDR3 region: CASRARDRGGYTF. In DNA, the CDR3 is TGTGCCAGCAGAGCCAGAGACCGTGGGGGCTACACCTTC. This chain links TRBV27 with TRBJ1-2; D remains ambiguous. CDR3 length: 13 residues. In germline, CDR1 is MNHEY, CDR2 SMNVEV (reference sequence). The V end was cut by 6 bases, the J end by 8 bases, with 16 bases between.

This clonotype was detected many times. This rearrangement joins TRBV6-1 to TRBJ2-1; D unclear. V was trimmed by 6 bases and J by 1 base, leaving 10 bases between them. Germline CDR1 MNHNS, CDR2 SASEGT. This CDR3 has 14 amino acids. CDR3 in DNA: TGTGCCAGCAGGATTGACCCGTCCTACAATGAGCAGTTCTTC. This codes for CASRIDPSYNEQFF.

This clonotype was observed many times. This chain links TRBV5-6 with TRBJ1-2, with a weak D call TRBD1 (6 bases). The germline V and J ends were trimmed by 4 bases and 8 bases, with 18 bases remaining between them. This CDR3 comprises 14 residues. Per the germline V gene, CDR1 is SGHDT and CDR2 is YYEEEE. The CDR3 loop is CASSRANRDEGYTF. The CDR3 DNA is TGTGCCAGCAGCCGAGCCAACAGGGACGAAGGCTACACCTTC.

This clonotype was recorded many times. The chain uses TRBV7-2 and TRBJ2-1; D is ambiguous. Germline CDR1 and CDR2: SGHTA and FQGNSA. CDR3 length equals 15 residues. Trimming stripped 5 bases from V and 0 bases from J, with 11 bases between. CDR3 coding DNA: TGTGCCAGCAGCCGACTCCCAAGCTCCTACAATGAGCAGTTCTTC. This translates into CASSRLPSSYNEQFF.

This clonotype showed up many times. The V and J genes are TRBV7-9 and TRBJ1-1; D might be TRBD1 (5 bases). V shed 4 bases and J shed 5 bases, with 23 bases lying between them. The CDR3 length is 17 residues. Germline values: CDR1 SEHNR, CDR2 FQNEAQ (reference sequence). The CDR3 loop is CASSSPGTRAFDTEAFF. The CDR3 DNA reads TGTGCCAGCAGCTCACCCGGGACCCGGGCATTTGATACTGAAGCTTTCTTT. The complete variable domain, with remaining parts taken from reference TRBV7-9 and TRBJ1-1, reads DTGVSQNPRHKITKRGQNVTFRCDPISEHNRLYWYRQTLGQGPEFLTYFQNEAQLEKSRLLSDRFSAERPKGSFSTLEIQRTEQGDSAMYLCASSSPGTRAFDTEAFFGQGTRLTVV.

This clonotype was detected many times. The DNA for the CDR3 is TGTGCCATCAAGCAACAAAGCTCCTACGAGCAGTACTTC. Protein: CAIKQQSSYEQYF. The chain has TRBV10-3 and TRBJ2-7; no firm D call. Germline V lookup: CDR1 ENHRY, CDR2 SYGVKD. Trimming pared 7 bases from V and 0 bases from J, leaving 10 bases between. This CDR3 contains 13 residues.

This clonotype was seen repeatedly, ten times or more. The V gene is TRBV6-5, the J gene TRBJ2-3; D not certain. CDR3 size: 12 residues. Germline values: CDR1 MNHEY, CDR2 SVGAGI. Trimming removed 4 bases from V and 4 bases from J, with 6 bases in between. CDR3 amino acids: CASSLHPDTQYF. CDR3 in DNA: TGTGCCAGCAGTTTACATCCAGATACGCAGTATTTT.

In this sample, this clonotype turned up a few times. CDR3 nucleotide sequence: TGTGCCAGCAGTTCTAGACAGGGGGCTAATGAGCAGTTCTTC. Its protein is CASSSRQGANEQFF. The genes are TRBV6-1 and TRBJ2-1; 10 nucleotides line up with TRBD1. Germline V lookup: CDR1 MNHNS, CDR2 SASEGT. The V gene end was trimmed by 5 bases and the J gene end by 7 bases; junction bases not matched to a gene: 5. The CDR3 is 14 residues long.

The rearrangement links TRBV5-1 to TRBJ1-4, with D unresolved. V lost 1 base, J lost 8 bases, and 15 bases lay in between. The length of the CDR3 is 15 residues. Germline CDR1 is SGHRS and CDR2 is YFSETQ. CDR3 DNA sequence: TGCGCCAGCAGCTTGAGTCCCGGTGGGTGGGAAAAACTGTTTTTT. It yields the protein CASSLSPGGWEKLFF.

In this sample, this clonotype turned up a few times. J is TRBJ2-3 and V is TRBV12-3 or TRBV12-4; 11 bases align to TRBD2. The junction had 9 bases not matched to a gene; V was cut back by 6 bases and J by 4 bases. This CDR3 has 16 amino acids. In nucleotides, the CDR3 is TGTGCCAGCAGCACCGGGACTAGCGGAGGTCCAGATACGCAGTATTTT. Translated, it gives CASSTGTSGGPDTQYF.

This clonotype was picked up a small number of times. V usage is TRBV20-1 and J usage is TRBJ1-1; D ambiguous. The CDR3 spans 13 residues. Trimming took off 1 base at V and 3 bases at J, with 9 bases between the two ends. CDR1 is DFQATT and CDR2 is SNEGSKA in the germline V gene (reference sequence). CDR3 in amino acids: CSARGSPDTEAFF. CDR3 in DNA: TGCAGTGCTAGAGGATCTCCGGACACTGAAGCTTTCTTT.

At least ten counts were recorded for this clonotype. The gene calls are TRBV10-3 and TRBJ1-5; no reliable D call. Germline-derived CDR1 and CDR2 are ENHRY and SYGVKD. Trimming pared 6 bases from V and 0 bases from J, leaving 9 bases between. The CDR3 consists of 14 residues. The CDR3 loop is CAISRLYSNQPQHF. The CDR3, as DNA: TGTGCCATCAGCCGACTTTATAGCAATCAGCCCCAGCATTTT.

This rearrangement joins TRBV27 to TRBJ2-7, with 7 bases identical to TRBD1. After removal of 3 bases from V and 5 bases from J, the junction contained 4 bases not matched to a gene. CDR1 and CDR2 (germline): MNHEY, SMNVEV (reference sequence). The CDR3 is made up of 13 amino acids. The CDR3 loop is CASSLRQGNEQYF. The CDR3 bases are TGTGCCAGCAGTTTGAGACAGGGTAACGAGCAGTACTTC.

This clonotype has more than one count but fewer than ten. V gene TRBV12-3 or TRBV12-4 combines with J gene TRBJ2-2; maybe TRBD1 (5 bases). V gave up 6 bases and J gave up 7 bases, with 27 bases separating them. This CDR3 region has 18 residues. The CDR3 DNA sequence: TGTGCCAGCAGCTCTGAATACTCCCCGGCAGTAAGGGGCGGGGAGCTGTTTTTT. It specifies CASSSEYSPAVRGGELFF.

A few counts support this clonotype. A clone one base away is much larger, so this may be a read error. This chain links TRBV6-2 or TRBV6-3 with TRBJ1-1; TRBD1 is a possible D gene (5 bases). The CDR3 has 15 amino acids. The germline gives CDR1 MNHEY, CDR2 SVGEGT. CDR3 residues: CTSSYSPGRNTEAFF. The CDR3 bases are TGTACCAGCAGTTACTCGCCGGGACGGAACACTGAAGCTTTCTTT.

Ten or more counts support this clonotype. The V gene is TRBV20-1, the J gene TRBJ2-1; D may correspond to TRBD1 or TRBD2 (5 bases each). There are 14 residues in the CDR3. Trimming pared 4 bases from V and 3 bases from J, leaving 13 bases between. CDR1 DFQATT and CDR2 SNEGSKA come from the germline V gene (reference sequence). The CDR3 reads CSAIGAVNYNEQFF. The CDR3 DNA sequence: TGCAGTGCTATCGGGGCGGTGAACTACAATGAGCAGTTCTTC.

This clonotype has a count of ten or more. The chain uses TRBV5-1 and TRBJ2-2; D unresolved. Germline V gives CDR1 SGHRS, CDR2 YFSETQ. V was cut by 3 bases and J by 6 bases, with 3 bases left in between. This CDR3 contains 11 residues. The CDR3 DNA sequence: TGCGCCAGCAGCTACGCCGGGGAGCTGTTTTTT. This codes for CASSYAGELFF.

This clonotype appeared many times. The genes are TRBV25-1 and TRBJ1-1; perhaps TRBD1 as D (6 bases). The CDR3 extends over 15 amino acids. Trimming pared 3 bases from V and 4 bases from J, leaving 15 bases between. Germline lookup yields CDR1 MGHDK and CDR2 SYGVNS. CDR3 region: CASSESGVGITEAFF. The CDR3 DNA is TGTGCCAGCAGTGAGTCAGGGGTGGGGATCACTGAAGCTTTCTTT.

This clonotype was observed at least ten times. The rearrangement uses TRBV12-3 or TRBV12-4 and TRBJ1-1, with no clear D. V was cut by 7 bases and J by 8 bases, with 17 bases left in between. The CDR3 is made up of 13 amino acids. The DNA of the CDR3 is TGTGCCAGCAATGTGGATAAATTAGGGGAAGCTTTCTTT. It codes for CASNVDKLGEAFF.

This clonotype was seen ten or more times. The chain uses TRBV2 and TRBJ2-5, with D perhaps given as TRBD1 or TRBD2 (5 bases each). The CDR3 length is 12 residues. Germline CDR1 is SNHLY and CDR2 is FYNNEI. V was shortened by 3 bases and J by 9 bases, with 11 bases between the two germline ends. The CDR3 bases are TGTGCCAGCAGTGATCTGGGGGTAGCCCAGTACTTC. Encoded protein: CASSDLGVAQYF.